This passage covers 24 T cell receptor beta chains from one sample sequenced in a study of T cell responses to AZD1222 COVID-19 vaccine. Measured with immunoSEQ multiplex PCR; TCRdb has only the in-frame clones, and not every one. The sample carries about 130,000 clones, roughly 93% recorded once. This specimen consisted of peripheral blood, obtained 28 days after the second AZD1222 dose. The receptors come from an adult who received the AZD1222 COVID-19 vaccine.

The chain combines TRBV28 with TRBJ2-1; D might be TRBD2 (6 bases). From germline, CDR1 is MDHEN and CDR2 SYDVKM. The CDR3 has 15 residues. The ends were cut back, 3 bases at V and 6 bases at J, with 15 bases in the middle. CDR3 nucleotide sequence: TGTGCCAGCAGTTTGGCGGGACTCCCTATCAATGAGCAGTTCTTC. Its translation is CASSLAGLPINEQFF.

The chain carries TRBV2 and TRBJ1-1; 7 bases align to TRBD1. V gave up 7 bases and J gave up 0 bases; unmatched junction bases: 5. This CDR3 is built from 14 residues. The germline gives CDR1 SNHLY, CDR2 FYNNEI. The chain's CDR3 is CASKNRGMNTEAFF. The CDR3 DNA reads TGTGCCAGCAAAAACAGGGGCATGAACACTGAAGCTTTCTTT.

The V and J genes are TRBV19 and TRBJ1-5; unclear D gene. The CDR3 spans 13 residues. Germline CDR1 is LNHDA and CDR2 is SQIVND (reference sequence). V was cut by 1 base and J by 7 bases, with 8 bases left in between. The CDR3 DNA sequence: TGTGCCAGTAGTATAGGTCCGATACAGCCCCAGCATTTT. Amino acid sequence: CASSIGPIQPQHF.

This rearrangement joins TRBV5-4 to TRBJ2-5, with 9 bases lining up with TRBD1. The CDR3 totals 18 residues. Germline V gene data show CDR1 as SGHNT and CDR2 as YYREEE (reference sequence). V trimming: 1 base; J trimming: 4 bases; junction bases outside the gene matches: 14. DNA of the CDR3: TGTGCCAGCAGCTTGTCCCCCCCGTTTACAGGGGGCGGAGAGACCCAGTACTTC. Its protein product is CASSLSPPFTGGGETQYF.

This clone was observed a single time. The rearrangement uses TRBV5-1 and TRBJ1-6; possibly TRBD1 for D (5 bases). Trimming took 5 bases from V and 9 from J, leaving 12 bases between them. This CDR3 contains 13 residues. The V gene's germline CDR1 is SGHRS and CDR2 YFSETQ. The chain's CDR3 is CASRGTEPSPLHF. The CDR3 coding sequence is TGCGCCAGCAGGGGGACTGAACCTTCACCCCTCCACTTT. Based on the CDR3 plus reference TRBV5-1 and TRBJ1-6, the full variable domain is KAGVTQTPRYLIKTRGQQVTLSCSPISGHRSVSWYQQTPGQGLQFLFEYFSETQRNKGNFPGRFSGRQFSNSRSEMNVSTLELGDSALYLCASRGTEPSPLHFGNGTRLTVT.

The rearrangement links TRBV9 to TRBJ2-2; perhaps TRBD1 as D (6 bases). The length of the CDR3 is 15 residues. Trimming stripped 2 bases from V and 6 bases from J, with 14 bases between. CDR1 and CDR2 from the germline V gene are SGDLS and YYNGEE. CDR3 DNA: TGTGCCAGCAGCGTGGGACATTCGGCGGCCGGGGAGCTGTTTTTT. As protein: CASSVGHSAAGELFF. Full variable domain (remainder filled in from reference TRBV9 and TRBJ2-2): DSGVTQTPKHLITATGQRVTLRCSPRSGDLSVYWYQQSLDQGLQFLIQYYNGEERAKGNILERFSAQQFPDLHSELNLSSLELGDSALYFCASSVGHSAAGELFFGEGSRLTVL.

The gene calls are TRBV29-1 and TRBJ2-1, with D hard to call. Trimming cost V 5 bases and J 9 bases, with 17 bases left between them. Germline V gives CDR1 SQVTM, CDR2 ANQGSEA. The CDR3 is made up of 13 amino acids. The CDR3 coding sequence is TGCAGCGTTCGAAGACCTAACTGGGGTGAGCAGTTCTTC. Protein: CSVRRPNWGEQFF.

CDR3 bases: TGTGCCAGCAGCCAAGCTTACAGCAATCAGCCCCAGCATTTT. Translated, it gives CASSQAYSNQPQHF. This chain joins TRBV3-1 (or the pseudogene TRBV3-2) and TRBJ1-5; no definite D call. Germline V gives CDR1 LGHDT, CDR2 YNNKEL (reference sequence). The V and J ends lost 1 base and 1 base respectively, with 5 bases between them. The CDR3 contains 14 residues.

This clone was seen a handful of times. The chain links TRBV27 to TRBJ2-7; 8 bases map to TRBD1. The ends lost 7 bases at V and 6 bases at J; junction bases unmatched: 8. The germline CDR1 and CDR2 sequences are MNHEY and SMNVEV (reference sequence). CDR3 length equals 13 residues. CDR3 amino acids: CASNLGQGGEQYF. The CDR3 region has the DNA TGTGCCAGCAACCTAGGACAGGGTGGCGAGCAGTACTTC.

This clone has only one observation. V and J are TRBV28 and TRBJ2-7; either TRBD1 or TRBD2 may supply D (5 bases each). Germline lookup yields CDR1 MDHEN and CDR2 SYDVKM. Trimming removed 4 bases from V and 0 bases from J, with 10 bases in between. The CDR3 spans 14 residues. As DNA, the CDR3 is TGTGCCAGCAGTTCCCCAGGGAGCTCCTACGAGCAGTACTTC. Translation: CASSSPGSSYEQYF. The entire variable domain, with the rest obtained from reference TRBV28 and TRBJ2-7, is as follows: DVKVTQSSRYLVKRTGEKVFLECVQDMDHENMFWYRQDPGLGLRLIYFSYDVKMKEKGDIPEGYSVSREKKERFSLILESASTNQTSMYLCASSSPGSSYEQYFGPGTRLTVT.

The rearrangement joins TRBV19 to TRBJ1-6; D not certain. The CDR3 loop spans 13 amino acids. Germline V gene data show CDR1 as LNHDA and CDR2 as SQIVND (reference sequence). V was pared by 3 bases and J by 11 bases, with 11 bases between. CDR3 region: CASSMQDVTPLHF. DNA of the CDR3: TGTGCCAGTAGTATGCAGGACGTGACACCCCTCCACTTT.

The gene calls are TRBV2 and TRBJ1-2; possibly TRBD1 for D (5 bases). This CDR3 spans 15 amino acids. V gave up 4 bases and J gave up 4 bases, with 16 bases separating them. Germline assignment: CDR1 SNHLY and CDR2 FYNNEI. The CDR3 nucleotides are TGTGCCAGCAGTGGTGTGGGGGGAGGGGTCTATGGCTACACCTTC. Translated, it gives CASSGVGGGVYGYTF.

This chain uses TRBV10-2 with TRBJ1-5, with unresolved D. The CDR3 sequence is 13 residues long. Germline V CDR1 and CDR2: WSHSY, SAAADI. Between the trimmed V and J ends, which lost 4 bases and 4 bases, there was a span of 8 bases. The chain's CDR3 is CASSVRGNQPQHF. In DNA, the CDR3 is TGCGCCAGCAGTGTCCGAGGGAATCAGCCCCAGCATTTT.

This clone was found a few times. This chain connects TRBV20-1 to TRBJ2-7; 9 bases are shared with TRBD1. Germline lookup yields CDR1 DFQATT and CDR2 SNEGSKA (reference sequence). V trimming: 3 bases; J trimming: 3 bases; junction bases outside the gene matches: 9. CDR3 length: 15 residues. The CDR3 region is CSASFRDRVFYEQYF. In DNA form, the CDR3 reads TGCAGTGCTAGTTTCCGGGACAGGGTATTCTACGAGCAGTACTTC.

In this sample, this clone turned up once. The V call is TRBV5-6, the J call TRBJ2-4; D perhaps matches TRBD2 (6 bases). The V gene's germline CDR1 is SGHDT and CDR2 YYEEEE. Trimming removed 2 bases from V and 7 bases from J, with 13 bases in between. The CDR3 consists of 14 residues. The CDR3 protein is CASSFRGGVNIQYF. The DNA for the CDR3 is TGTGCCAGCAGCTTCCGAGGCGGGGTGAACATTCAGTACTTC.

The DNA of the CDR3 is TGCGCCAGCAGCCCCCTCTGGGCGGGAGGGGGGAATGAGCAGTTCTTC. Amino acid sequence: CASSPLWAGGGNEQFF. The rearrangement uses TRBV5-1 and TRBJ2-1, with TRBD2 identical over 9 bases. This CDR3 has 16 residues. Germline V CDR1 and CDR2: SGHRS, YFSETQ. The V segment lost 4 bases and the J segment 7 bases; nucleotides outside the gene matches: 12.

The V call is TRBV7-2, the J call TRBJ2-3; no clear D gene. Germline-derived CDR1 and CDR2 are SGHTA and FQGNSA. Trimming cost V 4 bases and J 6 bases, with 8 bases left between them. The CDR3 length is 12 residues. DNA for the CDR3: TGTGCCAGCAGCTCCCCGCCTGATACGCAGTATTTT. This sequence encodes CASSSPPDTQYF. Complete variable domain (other parts from reference TRBV7-2 and TRBJ2-3): GAGVSQSPSNKVTEKGKDVELRCDPISGHTALYWYRQSLGQGLEFLIYFQGNSAPDKSGLPSDRFSAERTGGSVSTLTIQRTQQEDSAVYLCASSSPPDTQYFGPGTRLTVL.

The V call is TRBV6-5, the J call TRBJ1-3, with D possibly being TRBD1 (5 bases). The ends were cut back, 5 bases at V and 3 bases at J, with 11 bases in the middle. This CDR3 has 14 amino acids. CDR1 is MNHEY, CDR2 SVGAGI, per germline. CDR3 sequence (DNA): TGTGCCAGCAGTCTCGGCGGGGGTGGAAACACCATATATTTT. Its protein product is CASSLGGGGNTIYF.

This sequence joins TRBV11-2 and TRBJ2-2, with TRBD1 as a possible D gene (5 bases). CDR1 and CDR2 (germline): SGHAT, FQNNGV. V gave up 5 bases and J gave up 1 base, with 14 bases separating them. The CDR3 runs to 16 residues. DNA for the CDR3: TGTGCCAGCAGCAAAGGACATAATATGAACACCGGGGAGCTGTTTTTT. Protein: CASSKGHNMNTGELFF.

The J gene is TRBJ2-7, the V gene TRBV5-1, with 12 bases identical to TRBD2. CDR1 SGHRS and CDR2 YFSETQ come from the germline V gene. The CDR3 is made up of 16 amino acids. J was trimmed by 6 bases and V by 0 bases; bases with no gene match: 7. This chain's CDR3 is CASSLAPTSGSFEQYF. Written as DNA, the CDR3 is TGCGCCAGCAGCTTGGCTCCGACTAGCGGGAGTTTCGAGCAGTACTTC.

The chain uses TRBV27 and TRBJ1-1; no firm D call. Germline V gene lookup returns CDR1 MNHEY and CDR2 SMNVEV (reference sequence). CDR3 length: 15 amino acids. The V end was cut by 0 bases, the J end by 1 base, with 9 bases between. CDR3 sequence: CASSLSGYGNTEAFF. The CDR3 bases are TGTGCCAGCAGTTTATCGGGGTATGGGAACACTGAAGCTTTCTTT.

The chain combines TRBV9 with TRBJ2-3; 8 nucleotides agree with TRBD2. Germline values: CDR1 SGDLS, CDR2 YYNGEE. With V trimmed by 4 bases and J by 4 bases, 8 bases remained unmatched. CDR3 length equals 15 residues. The CDR3 DNA follows: TGTGCCAGCAGCCAAGCGGGACTAGTCCCAGATACGCAGTATTTT. Translated, it gives CASSQAGLVPDTQYF.

This chain joins TRBV4-1 and TRBJ2-5, with 8 bases fitting TRBD2. CDR1 and CDR2 from the germline V gene are MGHRA and YSYEKL. CDR3 length: 16 amino acids. Unmatched junction bases numbered 4, after V lost 0 bases and J lost 1 base. The CDR3 loop reads CASSQDLAGSQETQYF. The DNA of the CDR3 is TGCGCCAGCAGCCAAGATCTAGCGGGTTCCCAAGAGACCCAGTACTTC.

This clone came up once. V usage is TRBV4-2 and J usage is TRBJ1-5; TRBD1 might be the D (5 bases). V lost 5 bases to trimming and J lost 3 bases, with 11 bases between them. The CDR3 totals 14 residues. Per the germline V gene, CDR1 is LGHNA and CDR2 is YNFKEQ. DNA for the CDR3: TGTGCCAGCAGCTCCGACAGAGTCAATCAGCCCCAGCATTTT. This translates into CASSSDRVNQPQHF.